Shown below are 21 T cell receptor beta chains from a single sample sequenced in a study of T cells in tuberculosis. Generated by immunoSEQ multiplex PCR, the TCRdb table keeps only in-frame clones and is missing some. The repertoire holds 20,000 to 25,000 clones, around 82% seen once, with about 15% in the top ten. Time point described: new active TB diagnosis, blood taken before or within 7 days of starting treatment. The material was PBMCs, obtained at tuberculosis diagnosis. All receptors derive from an adult with tuberculosis.

The CDR3 reads CASSFLRNTEAFF. The DNA of the CDR3 is TGTGCCAGCAGCTTTTTGAGAAACACTGAAGCTTTCTTT. The J gene is TRBJ1-1, the V gene TRBV7-9; D remains ambiguous. The CDR3 contains 13 residues. The V end was cut by 3 bases, the J end by 2 bases, with 7 bases between. Germline V gives CDR1 SEHNR, CDR2 FQNEAQ (reference sequence).

The V gene is TRBV6-5, the J gene TRBJ2-1; 8 bases match TRBD1. Per the germline V gene, CDR1 is MNHEY and CDR2 is SVGAGI. Germline trimming cut 0 bases from V and 7 bases from J; bases unmatched to any gene: 5. The CDR3 sequence is 15 residues long. CDR3 DNA sequence: TGTGCCAGCAGTTACTCGCGGACAGGGTGGAATGAGCAGTTCTTC. It yields the protein CASSYSRTGWNEQFF.

V and J are TRBV19 and TRBJ2-1; tentatively, D is TRBD1 (5 bases). Per the germline V gene, CDR1 is LNHDA and CDR2 is SQIVND (reference sequence). Trimming removed 3 bases at V and 7 bases at J, with 10 bases between. The CDR3 has 13 residues. The CDR3 DNA reads as TGTGCCAGTAGTATTGTGGGGCTAAATGAGCAGTTCTTC. Translating it yields CASSIVGLNEQFF. Drawing the rest from reference TRBV19 and TRBJ2-1, the complete variable domain is DGGITQSPKYLFRKEGQNVTLSCEQNLNHDAMYWYRQDPGQGLRLIYYSQIVNDFQKGDIAEGYSVSREKKESFPLTVTSAQKNPTAFYLCASSIVGLNEQFFGPGTRLTVL.

The chain links TRBV11-3 to TRBJ2-3; the match to TRBD2 covers 9 bases. The CDR3 extends over 13 amino acids. J lost 7 bases, V lost 5 bases, and 4 bases had no gene match. Germline CDR1 SGHNT, CDR2 YENEEA. The CDR3: CASSLSGGYTQYF. DNA of the CDR3: TGTGCCAGCAGCCTTAGCGGGGGATATACGCAGTATTTT.

V usage is TRBV5-1 and J usage is TRBJ1-1; 7 nucleotides agree with TRBD1. The germline CDR1 and CDR2 sequences are SGHRS and YFSETQ. The CDR3 length is 15 residues. V trimming: 0 bases; J trimming: 0 bases; junction bases outside the gene matches: 2. CDR3 protein: CASSLGQGVNTEAFF. CDR3 nucleotide sequence: TGCGCCAGCAGCTTGGGGCAGGGGGTGAACACTGAAGCTTTCTTT.

The rearrangement links TRBV30 to TRBJ2-3; a weak D match, TRBD1 (5 bases). Trimming pared 0 bases from V and 6 bases from J, leaving 7 bases between. This CDR3 comprises 12 residues. Germline V lookup: CDR1 GTSNPN, CDR2 SVGIG (reference sequence). The CDR3 region has the DNA TGTGCCTGGAGTGTAAAGGGGGATACGCAGTATTTT. This translates into CAWSVKGDTQYF.

The genes are TRBV4-3 and TRBJ1-1; tentative D call: TRBD1 (5 bases). Germline lookup yields CDR1 LGHNA and CDR2 YSLEER. The length of the CDR3 is 14 residues. The V gene lost 5 bases and the J gene lost 3 bases, with 13 bases spanning the gap. The chain's CDR3 is CASSEKWGDTEAFF. CDR3 bases: TGCGCCAGCAGCGAGAAATGGGGGGACACTGAAGCTTTCTTT.

V is TRBV7-9 and J is TRBJ1-1; no reliable D call. V was cut by 1 base and J by 1 base, with 7 bases left in between. CDR1 SEHNR and CDR2 FQNEAQ come from the germline V gene (reference sequence). The CDR3 sequence is 14 residues long. The CDR3 DNA is TGTGCCAGCAGCTTAGAACAGAGGAACACTGAAGCTTTCTTT. Translated, it gives CASSLEQRNTEAFF.

The V gene is TRBV15, the J gene TRBJ1-3; 7 bases match TRBD1. CDR1 is LNHNV and CDR2 is YYDKDF in the germline V gene (reference sequence). The V and J ends lost 7 bases and 2 bases, in that order; junction bases with no gene match: 5. The CDR3 extends over 14 amino acids. CDR3 coding DNA: TGTGCCACCATGTACGACAGGGCTGGAAACACCATATATTTT. Translating gives CATMYDRAGNTIYF. The variable domain in full, with the rest retrieved from reference TRBV15 and TRBJ1-3, is DAMVIQNPRYQVTQFGKPVTLSCSQTLNHNVMYWYQQKSSQAPKLLFHYYDKDFNNEADTPDNFQSRRPNTSFCFLDIRSPGLGDTAMYLCATMYDRAGNTIYFGEGSWLTVV.

The V gene is TRBV30, the J gene TRBJ2-3; D is unclear. Trimming removed 0 bases from V and 1 base from J, with 5 bases in between. Germline-derived CDR1 and CDR2 are GTSNPN and SVGIG (reference sequence). CDR3 length: 13 amino acids. This CDR3 reads CAWSVSGTDTQYF. The CDR3 region has the DNA TGTGCCTGGAGTGTGAGTGGCACAGATACGCAGTATTTT.

CDR3 nucleotides: TGTGCCAGCAGCTTGTGGGGGGATTCTGAAGCTTTCTTT. This translates into CASSLWGDSEAFF. V and J are TRBV5-6 and TRBJ1-1, with D possibly TRBD1 on 5 matching bases. The CDR3 has 13 residues. Trimming left V 1 base short and J 6 bases short, with 10 bases between. Germline-derived CDR1 and CDR2 are SGHDT and YYEEEE.

The chain uses TRBV10-3 and TRBJ2-1; 8 bases fit TRBD2. Germline V lookup: CDR1 ENHRY, CDR2 SYGVKD. This CDR3 is built from 14 residues. Trimming took 3 bases from V and 7 from J; bases not matched to a gene: 5. The CDR3 is CAISDSGGPNEQFF. The CDR3 nucleotides are TGTGCCATCAGTGATTCGGGGGGGCCTAATGAGCAGTTCTTC.

The V and J genes are TRBV10-3 and TRBJ1-1; weak D call: TRBD1 (6 bases). Trimming stripped 4 bases from V and 1 base from J, with 19 bases between. The CDR3 contains 17 residues. Germline V CDR1 and CDR2: ENHRY, SYGVKD. CDR3 nucleotides: TGTGCCATCAGTGCTCGAGGGGGAAGGGACGAGAACACTGAAGCTTTCTTT. Translation: CAISARGGRDENTEAFF.

This clone was seen only a few times. This rearrangement joins TRBV7-8 to TRBJ1-4; D remains ambiguous. The CDR3 loop spans 15 amino acids. Germline-derived CDR1 and CDR2 are SGHVS and FQNEAQ. V was pared by 4 bases and J by 0 bases, with 9 bases between. The CDR3 spells CASSYDSTTNEKLFF. CDR3 DNA sequence: TGTGCCAGCAGCTATGACTCGACAACTAATGAAAAACTGTTTTTT.

This chain connects TRBV19 to TRBJ1-3; 7 bases are a match to TRBD1. Germline CDR1 LNHDA, CDR2 SQIVND (reference sequence). CDR3 size: 15 residues. The V segment lost 10 bases and the J segment 0 bases; nucleotides outside the gene matches: 9. The DNA of the CDR3 is TGTGCCACTTGGACAGGTCGTGACTCTGGAAACACCATATATTTT. This translates into CATWTGRDSGNTIYF.

The rearrangement uses TRBV5-5 and TRBJ2-7; D is ambiguous. Trimming left V 0 bases short and J 2 bases short, with 9 bases between. The CDR3 sequence is 14 residues long. Germline V CDR1 and CDR2: SGHKS, YYEKEE (reference sequence). CDR3 loop: CASSLAKLTYEQYF. CDR3 DNA: TGTGCCAGCAGCTTGGCGAAGCTCACCTACGAGCAGTACTTC.

The rearrangement links TRBV20-1 to TRBJ2-7, with D possibly being TRBD2 (6 bases). V was shortened by 6 bases and J by 9 bases, with 15 bases between the two germline ends. The germline CDR1 and CDR2 sequences are DFQATT and SNEGSKA (reference sequence). The CDR3 length is 11 residues. Here the CDR3 DNA reads TGCAGTGCCAGGGACTCTGAGAGGCAGTACTTC. This sequence encodes CSARDSERQYF.

This clone was counted between two and nine times. The chain links TRBV2 to TRBJ2-3, with a weak D call TRBD2 (5 bases). This CDR3 has 13 amino acids. Trimming stripped 7 bases from V and 8 bases from J, with 16 bases between. The germline gives CDR1 SNHLY, CDR2 FYNNEI. This chain's CDR3 is CASTGRAATTQYF. CDR3 nucleotides: TGTGCCAGCACCGGTCGAGCGGCGACTACGCAGTATTTT.

The rearrangement uses TRBV27 and TRBJ2-7, with 7 bases aligning to TRBD1. The V gene end was trimmed by 6 bases and the J gene end by 3 bases; junction bases not matched to a gene: 17. CDR3 length: 17 amino acids. The germline CDR1 and CDR2 sequences are MNHEY and SMNVEV (reference sequence). In DNA, the CDR3 is TGTGCCAGCAGCCAATATGCGAATAGACAGGGAATCTACGAGCAGTACTTC. The encoded protein is CASSQYANRQGIYEQYF.

The gene calls are TRBV5-6 and TRBJ2-5; D perhaps matches TRBD2 (6 bases). The CDR3 length is 17 residues. V was cut by 0 bases and J by 1 base, with 16 bases left in between. Germline CDR1 is SGHDT and CDR2 is YYEEEE. The CDR3 sequence is CASSLEQAGLPQETQYF. CDR3 sequence (DNA): TGTGCCAGCAGCTTGGAGCAGGCGGGACTCCCCCAAGAGACCCAGTACTTC.

This sequence joins TRBV7-3 and TRBJ2-1, with D tentatively TRBD1 (5 bases). The CDR3 is 13 residues long. V was clipped by 3 bases and J by 6 bases, with 9 bases between them. The germline CDR1 and CDR2 sequences are SGHTA and FQGTGA. CDR3 protein: CASSLSGSNEQFF. CDR3 bases: TGTGCCAGCAGCTTGTCAGGGTCCAATGAGCAGTTCTTC.